A selection of T cell receptor beta chains follows, all from one sample in a study of Ad26.COV2.S vaccination and SARS-CoV-2 variants. The repertoire was sequenced with immunoSEQ multiplex PCR; TCRdb's copy has only in-frame clones and lacks some. The sample includes about 410,000 clones, around 91% of them seen just once. The specimen was peripheral blood, collected in a trial of Ad26.COV2.S vaccine versus placebo. The origin of the receptors is a person between 18 and 65 years old who received the Ad26.COV2.S COVID-19 vaccine or a placebo. Each CDR3 is given with its conserved first and last residue. Each record gives: V gene, J gene, clone size, D gene, CDR3 DNA, CDR3 protein. D genes are given only for firm matches. Clone size is stated in some rows and not others, as once, few, many or a class when expanded.

v_gene: TRBV6-2/TRBV6-3; j_gene: TRBJ2-2; abundance: .; d_gene: TRBD2; CDR3nt: TGTGCCAGCAGTTACGGGAGGGCCGAACACCGGGGAGCTGTTTTT; CDR3aa: CASSYGRAEHRGAVF
v_gene: TRBV5-6; j_gene: TRBJ2-7; abundance: .; d_gene: .; CDR3nt: TGTGCCAGCAGCACCGACAGCTTTTTGTACTTC; CDR3aa: CASSTDSFLYF
v_gene: TRBV6-2/TRBV6-3; j_gene: TRBJ2-7; abundance: .; d_gene: TRBD2; CDR3nt: TGTGCCAGCAGCTCCACTAGCGGTAGCTCCTACGAGCAGTACTTC; CDR3aa: CASSSTSGSSYEQYF
v_gene: TRBV7-9; j_gene: TRBJ2-1; abundance: .; d_gene: .; CDR3nt: TGTGCCAGCAGTCAAGGCTTCAATGAGCAGTTCTTC; CDR3aa: CASSQGFNEQFF
v_gene: TRBV11-2; j_gene: TRBJ2-5; abundance: .; d_gene: .; CDR3nt: TGTGCCAGCAGCTTAAGTGCACAGATTATTAAAGAGACCCAGTACTTC; CDR3aa: CASSLSAQIIKETQYF
v_gene: TRBV4-1; j_gene: TRBJ2-7; abundance: .; d_gene: .; CDR3nt: TGCGCCAGCCGTCTTACAGGGAGCGAGCAGTACTTC; CDR3aa: CASRLTGSEQYF
v_gene: TRBV11-2; j_gene: TRBJ2-7; abundance: .; d_gene: TRBD2; CDR3nt: TGTGCCAGCAGCTTTTCTGAGGGAGGGAACGAGCAGTACTTC; CDR3aa: CASSFSEGGNEQYF
v_gene: TRBV30; j_gene: TRBJ1-5; abundance: .; d_gene: .; CDR3nt: TGTGCCTGGTCAGCAGGGGAAGTGCAGCCCCAGCATTTT; CDR3aa: CAWSAGEVQPQHF
v_gene: TRBV18; j_gene: TRBJ2-7; abundance: .; d_gene: TRBD1; CDR3nt: TGTGCCAGCTCACCAGGACAGGGTGGGACAGAGCAGTACTTC; CDR3aa: CASSPGQGGTEQYF
v_gene: TRBV19; j_gene: TRBJ1-2; abundance: .; d_gene: .; CDR3nt: TGTGCCAGTAGTATAGATGGGGGACTATGGTATGGCTACACCTTC; CDR3aa: CASSIDGGLWYGYTF
v_gene: TRBV27; j_gene: TRBJ2-5; abundance: once; d_gene: .; CDR3nt: TGTGCCAGCAGTTTGGTGGGAGTAGGAGAGACCCAGTACTTC; CDR3aa: CASSLVGVGETQYF
v_gene: TRBV5-1; j_gene: TRBJ1-2; abundance: .; d_gene: TRBD1; CDR3nt: TGCGCCAGCAGCTTCAGGACAGGCCGCTATGGCTACACCTTC; CDR3aa: CASSFRTGRYGYTF
v_gene: TRBV28; j_gene: TRBJ2-7; abundance: once; d_gene: .; CDR3nt: TGTGCCAGCACATGGGGTCGACCCTCCTACGAGCAGTACTTC; CDR3aa: CASTWGRPSYEQYF
v_gene: TRBV15; j_gene: TRBJ2-3; abundance: .; d_gene: .; CDR3nt: TGTGCCACCAGCAGAGGGGCAGGGACAGATACGCAGTATTTT; CDR3aa: CATSRGAGTDTQYF
v_gene: TRBV6-5; j_gene: TRBJ2-7; abundance: .; d_gene: .; CDR3nt: TGTGCCAGCAGCACCCGAAGGGGGTCCTACGAGCAGTACTTC; CDR3aa: CASSTRRGSYEQYF
v_gene: TRBV30; j_gene: TRBJ1-3; abundance: .; d_gene: .; CDR3nt: TGTGCCTGGAGCGCTACATCAGTTCTCGGAAACACCATATATTTT; CDR3aa: CAWSATSVLGNTIYF
v_gene: TRBV7-3; j_gene: TRBJ2-6; abundance: .; d_gene: .; CDR3nt: TGTGCCAGCTCGCCTTATGCCTCTGGGGCCAACGTCCTGACTTTC; CDR3aa: CASSPYASGANVLTF